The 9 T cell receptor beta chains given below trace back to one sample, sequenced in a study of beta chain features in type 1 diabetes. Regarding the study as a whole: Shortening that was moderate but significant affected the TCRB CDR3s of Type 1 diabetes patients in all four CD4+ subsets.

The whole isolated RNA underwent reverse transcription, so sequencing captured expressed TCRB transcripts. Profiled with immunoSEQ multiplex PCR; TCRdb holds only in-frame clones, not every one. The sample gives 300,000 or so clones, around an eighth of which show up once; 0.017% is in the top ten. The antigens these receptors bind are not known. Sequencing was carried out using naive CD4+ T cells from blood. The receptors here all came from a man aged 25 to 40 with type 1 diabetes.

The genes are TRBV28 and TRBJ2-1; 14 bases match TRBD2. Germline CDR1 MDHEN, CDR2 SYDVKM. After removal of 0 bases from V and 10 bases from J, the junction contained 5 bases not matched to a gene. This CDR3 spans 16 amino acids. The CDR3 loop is CASSLWGLAGVGEQFF. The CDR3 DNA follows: TGTGCCAGCAGTTTATGGGGACTAGCGGGAGTGGGGGAGCAGTTCTTC.

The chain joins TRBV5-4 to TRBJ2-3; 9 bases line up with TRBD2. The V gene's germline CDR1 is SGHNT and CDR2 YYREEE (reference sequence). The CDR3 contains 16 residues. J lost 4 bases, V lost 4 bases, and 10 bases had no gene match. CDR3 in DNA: TGTGCCAGCAGCCCTATAGCGGGAGCGTTGGCAGATACGCAGTATTTT. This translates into CASSPIAGALADTQYF.

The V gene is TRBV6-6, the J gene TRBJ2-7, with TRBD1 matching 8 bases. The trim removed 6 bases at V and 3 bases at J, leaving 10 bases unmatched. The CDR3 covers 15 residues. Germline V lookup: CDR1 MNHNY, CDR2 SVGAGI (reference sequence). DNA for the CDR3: TGTGCCAGCAGCCAGTTCCGACAGGGGATCTACGAGCAGTACTTC. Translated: CASSQFRQGIYEQYF.

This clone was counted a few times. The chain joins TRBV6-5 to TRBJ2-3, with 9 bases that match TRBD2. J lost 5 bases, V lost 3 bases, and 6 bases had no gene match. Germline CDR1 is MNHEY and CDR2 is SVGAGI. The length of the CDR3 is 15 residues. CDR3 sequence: CASSYSGSNGDTQYF. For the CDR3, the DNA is TGTGCCAGCAGTTATAGCGGGAGTAATGGAGATACGCAGTATTTT.

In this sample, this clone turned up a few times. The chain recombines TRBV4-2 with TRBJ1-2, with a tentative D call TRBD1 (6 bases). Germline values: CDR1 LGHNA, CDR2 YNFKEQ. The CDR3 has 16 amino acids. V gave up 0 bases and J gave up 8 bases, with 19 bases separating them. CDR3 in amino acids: CASSQETQGKRYGYTF. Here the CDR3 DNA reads TGTGCCAGCAGCCAAGAAACCCAGGGGAAGAGGTACGGCTACACCTTC.

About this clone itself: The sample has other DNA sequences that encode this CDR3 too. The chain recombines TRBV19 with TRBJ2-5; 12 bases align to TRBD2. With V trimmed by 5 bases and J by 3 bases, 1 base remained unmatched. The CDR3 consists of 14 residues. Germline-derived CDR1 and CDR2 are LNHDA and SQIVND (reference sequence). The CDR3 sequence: CASSRLAGEETQYF. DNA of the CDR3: TGTGCCAGTAGTCGACTAGCGGGAGAAGAGACCCAGTACTTC.

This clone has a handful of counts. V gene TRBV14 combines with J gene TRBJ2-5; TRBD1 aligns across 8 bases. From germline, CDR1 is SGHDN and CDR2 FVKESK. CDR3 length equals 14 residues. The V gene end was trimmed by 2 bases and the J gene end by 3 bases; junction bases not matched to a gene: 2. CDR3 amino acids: CASSQRTGKETQYF. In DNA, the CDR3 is TGTGCCAGCAGCCAACGGACAGGGAAAGAGACCCAGTACTTC.

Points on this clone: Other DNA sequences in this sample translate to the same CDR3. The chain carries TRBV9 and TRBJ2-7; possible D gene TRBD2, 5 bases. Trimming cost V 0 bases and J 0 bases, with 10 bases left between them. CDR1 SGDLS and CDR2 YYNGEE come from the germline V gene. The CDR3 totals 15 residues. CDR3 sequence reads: CASSVGSGPSYEQYF. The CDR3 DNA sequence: TGTGCCAGCAGCGTAGGGAGCGGCCCCTCCTACGAGCAGTACTTC.

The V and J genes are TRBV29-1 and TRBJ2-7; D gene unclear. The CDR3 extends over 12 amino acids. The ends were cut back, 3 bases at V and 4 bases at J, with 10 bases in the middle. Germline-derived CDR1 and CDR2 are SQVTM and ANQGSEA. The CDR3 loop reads CSVDVSGYEQYF. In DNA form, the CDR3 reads TGCAGCGTTGATGTATCGGGTTACGAGCAGTACTTC.